One sample yielded the 17 T cell receptor beta chains listed below, sequenced in a study of cytomegalovirus exposure and HLA in healthy donors. TCRdb keeps only in-frame clones here, not all; method: immunoSEQ multiplex PCR. The data show under 300,000 clones, around 87% seen once. Input material: PBMCs. Source of these receptors: a woman in her 30s in good health and CMV-seropositive.

The chain couples TRBV4-1 to TRBJ2-2; 9 nucleotides match TRBD1. This CDR3 spans 18 amino acids. The germline V gene has CDR1 MGHRA and CDR2 YSYEKL. The V segment lost 5 bases and the J segment 5 bases; nucleotides outside the gene matches: 15. The chain's CDR3 is CASSIPRTGTGFTGELFF. CDR3 DNA sequence: TGCGCCAGCAGCATACCGAGGACCGGGACAGGGTTTACCGGGGAGCTGTTTTTT.

This chain joins TRBV5-1 and TRBJ2-2; a possible D gene is TRBD1 (5 bases). Per the germline V gene, CDR1 is SGHRS and CDR2 is YFSETQ. V lost 0 bases and J 4 bases, leaving 7 bases between the germline ends. The CDR3 has 14 residues. CDR3 residues: CASSLEGFTGELFF. The CDR3 DNA is TGCGCCAGCAGCTTGGAGGGGTTCACCGGGGAGCTGTTTTTT.

This rearrangement joins TRBV28 to TRBJ2-7, with a possible D match to TRBD1 (6 bases). V shed 5 bases and J shed 0 bases, with 14 bases lying between them. Germline assignment: CDR1 MDHEN and CDR2 SYDVKM. This CDR3 has 15 amino acids. The CDR3 bases are TGTGCCAGCAGTCCTGGGTGGGACACCTCCTACGAGCAGTACTTC. As protein: CASSPGWDTSYEQYF.

V is TRBV6-1 and J is TRBJ2-5, with 9 bases that match TRBD1. Germline V gene lookup returns CDR1 MNHNS and CDR2 SASEGT. The V gene end was trimmed by 6 bases and the J gene end by 4 bases; junction bases not matched to a gene: 9. CDR3 length equals 15 residues. Here the CDR3 reads CASRGTGFVSETQYF. The CDR3 DNA follows: TGTGCCAGCAGGGGGACAGGGTTCGTATCAGAGACCCAGTACTTC.

The chain has TRBV19 and TRBJ1-5; 8 bases agree with TRBD1. Germline assignment: CDR1 LNHDA and CDR2 SQIVND (reference sequence). The CDR3 has 16 amino acids. The V gene end was trimmed by 4 bases and the J gene end by 3 bases; junction bases not matched to a gene: 8. The CDR3 protein is CASSTQRTGFNQPQHF. CDR3 in DNA: TGTGCCAGTAGTACCCAAAGGACAGGGTTCAATCAGCCCCAGCATTTT.

The chain uses TRBV4-2 and TRBJ2-1; D gene ambiguous. Germline values: CDR1 LGHNA, CDR2 YNFKEQ. V gave up 1 base and J gave up 2 bases, with 18 bases separating them. The CDR3 is made up of 18 amino acids. CDR3 sequence: CASSQGRGSTATYNEQFF. As DNA, the CDR3 is TGTGCCAGCAGCCAAGGTCGCGGAAGTACGGCCACCTACAATGAGCAGTTCTTC.

The chain couples TRBV5-6 to TRBJ2-3; TRBD2 aligns across 12 bases. The CDR3 totals 18 residues. J was trimmed by 4 bases and V by 4 bases; bases with no gene match: 13. CDR1 is SGHDT, CDR2 YYEEEE, per germline. The CDR3 spells CASSPPLWASGRADTQYF. The CDR3 coding sequence is TGTGCCAGCAGCCCCCCTCTCTGGGCTAGCGGGAGGGCAGATACGCAGTATTTT.

The rearrangement uses TRBV27 and TRBJ1-1; perhaps TRBD1 as D (5 bases). The CDR3 sequence is 15 residues long. The V end lost 7 bases, the J end lost 6 bases, and 21 bases lay between the germline ends. Germline CDR1 is MNHEY and CDR2 is SMNVEV (reference sequence). CDR3 nucleotides: TGTGCCAGCACCTCTCACCCCCCAGGGCGGTCTGAAGCTTTCTTT. It translates to CASTSHPPGRSEAFF.

The table lists this clone with a count of one. The rearrangement links TRBV19 to TRBJ1-5; D might be TRBD1 (6 bases). V gave up 5 bases and J gave up 0 bases, with 11 bases separating them. The CDR3 is made up of 15 amino acids. Per germline, CDR1 LNHDA and CDR2 SQIVND (reference sequence). For the CDR3, the DNA is TGTGCCAGTAGTTTGGGACACTATAGCAATCAGCCCCAGCATTTT. The encoded protein is CASSLGHYSNQPQHF. The whole variable domain, filled in from reference TRBV19 and TRBJ1-5, reads DGGITQSPKYLFRKEGQNVTLSCEQNLNHDAMYWYRQDPGQGLRLIYYSQIVNDFQKGDIAEGYSVSREKKESFPLTVTSAQKNPTAFYLCASSLGHYSNQPQHFGDGTRLSIL.

The chain joins TRBV21-1 to TRBJ1-5; the table's D call TRBD1 went unverified against the DNA. TRBV21-1 is a pseudogene locus. The CDR3 is 18 residues long. Here the CDR3 DNA reads TGTGCCAGCAGCAAGCGGTGCCAGGGCGGCCGTAGCAATCAGCCCCAGCATTTT. It translates to CASSKRCQGGRSNQPQHF.

The chain recombines TRBV5-8 with TRBJ2-5; 8 bases agree with TRBD2. Unmatched junction bases numbered 3, after V lost 4 bases and J lost 1 base. This CDR3 is 14 amino acids long. Germline loops: CDR1 SGHTS, CDR2 YDEGEE. The CDR3 DNA reads as TGTGCCAGCAGCCCCGGACTAGCCCAAGAGACCCAGTACTTC. Its translation: CASSPGLAQETQYF.

The chain uses TRBV7-9 and TRBJ1-2; maybe TRBD1 (6 bases). This CDR3 comprises 14 residues. The V and J ends lost 1 base and 3 bases respectively, with 9 bases between them. CDR1 and CDR2 from the germline V gene are SEHNR and FQNEAQ (reference sequence). The CDR3 is CASSLVQGYYGYTF. CDR3 DNA: TGTGCCAGCAGCTTAGTACAGGGCTACTATGGCTACACCTTC.

This rearrangement joins TRBV6-6 to TRBJ1-2; 7 bases map to TRBD1. This CDR3 is built from 16 residues. Germline assignment: CDR1 MNHNY and CDR2 SVGAGI (reference sequence). The J segment lost 3 bases and the V segment lost 5 bases, leaving 12 bases of the junction unmatched. The CDR3, as DNA: TGTGCCAGCAGTCGATTAACCGGGACAGCACACTATGGCTACACCTTC. Translating gives CASSRLTGTAHYGYTF.

The genes are TRBV4-1 and TRBJ2-6; D is unclear. CDR1 and CDR2 from the germline V gene are MGHRA and YSYEKL. The CDR3 sequence is 14 residues long. The V end lost 1 base, the J end lost 3 bases, and 4 bases lay between the germline ends. The CDR3 region is CASSQVGGANVLTF. In nucleotides, the CDR3 is TGCGCCAGCAGCCAAGTCGGTGGGGCCAACGTCCTGACTTTC.

CDR3 nucleotides: TGCGCCAGCAGGACTAGCGGGAGTTACGAGCAGTACTTC. Translation: CASRTSGSYEQYF. The V gene is TRBV10-2, the J gene TRBJ2-7, with 12 bases identical to TRBD2. CDR1 and CDR2 from the germline V gene are WSHSY and SAAADI. This CDR3 has 13 residues. The junction had 1 base not matched to a gene; V was cut back by 6 bases and J by 4 bases.

This chain links TRBV19 with TRBJ2-3; no clear D gene. V lost 3 bases to trimming and J lost 7 bases, with 5 bases between them. This CDR3 comprises 11 residues. The germline V gene encodes CDR1 LNHDA and CDR2 SQIVND (reference sequence). The CDR3 spells CASSISYTQYF. The CDR3, as DNA: TGTGCCAGTAGTATTTCGTATACGCAGTATTTT.

The genes are TRBV5-1 and TRBJ2-7, with TRBD2 identical over 7 bases. The V and J ends lost 0 bases and 0 bases, in that order; junction bases with no gene match: 3. From germline, CDR1 is SGHRS and CDR2 YFSETQ. CDR3 length: 15 amino acids. CDR3 protein: CASSLGGRGSYEQYF. In nucleotides, the CDR3 is TGCGCCAGCAGCTTGGGAGGGAGGGGCTCCTACGAGCAGTACTTC.